Following are 11 T cell receptor beta chains from one sample sequenced in a study of blood T cells in healthy people across ages. The authors ran a second PCR of roughly 6 to 12 cycles using a sample-barcoded 5' primer and a J-beta primer mix. TCRdb fed the 5' RACE reads into MiXCR, producing one record per CDR3 protein. The table lists some 1.7 million distinct CDR3 sequences, approximately 30% of them singletons. Sequences were obtained from blood. Receptors were obtained from a woman younger than 45 in good health.

With regard to this clonotype: It may be a read error: a sequence one base away is much more abundant. The gene calls are TRBV5-5 and TRBJ2-5; the match to TRBD1 covers 9 bases. CDR1 is SGHKS, CDR2 YYEKEE, per germline (reference sequence). The CDR3 runs to 16 residues. The V and J ends lost 0 bases and 5 bases, in that order; junction bases with no gene match: 8. CDR3 loop: CASSLAKTGGLETQYF. The CDR3 DNA follows: TGTGCCAGCAGCTTGGCCAAGACAGGGGGTTTGGAGACCCAGTACTTC.

This clonotype has more than one count but fewer than ten. CDR3 sequence reads: CASSFTRGLYNEQFF. The CDR3 bases are TGTGCCAGCAGTTTTACCAGGGGGCTATACAATGAGCAGTTCTTC. The chain combines TRBV12-3 or TRBV12-4 with TRBJ2-1; 8 positions agree with TRBD1. The CDR3 extends over 15 amino acids. The V segment lost 3 bases and the J segment 4 bases; nucleotides outside the gene matches: 5.

The chain joins TRBV27 to TRBJ2-5; D unclear. The CDR3 runs 13 residues. V was clipped by 5 bases and J by 2 bases, with 9 bases between them. Germline V gene sequence: CDR1 MNHEY, CDR2 SMNVEV (reference sequence). The CDR3 nucleotides are TGTGCCAGCAGTAACCTTGGTCAAGAGACCCAGTACTTC. Protein product: CASSNLGQETQYF.

This clonotype has more than one count but fewer than ten. This sequence joins TRBV28 and TRBJ1-1; D is possibly TRBD1 (5 bases). CDR3 size: 14 residues. Germline V gene data show CDR1 as MDHEN and CDR2 as SYDVKM. Deletions cut 6 bases from V and 0 bases from J, with 11 bases between. The CDR3 protein is CASRPGLLNTEAFF. The CDR3 nucleotides are TGTGCCAGCAGACCGGGACTTCTGAACACTGAAGCTTTCTTT.

This clonotype was seen a handful of times. The V call is TRBV12-5, the J call TRBJ1-3; D is uncertain. This CDR3 is built from 15 residues. Germline CDR1 and CDR2: LGHNT and FRNRAP. V dropped 1 base and J dropped 4 bases, with 11 bases sitting between them. For the CDR3, the DNA is TGTGCTAGTGGTTTGGGGGCCCCGGGCGGAAACACCATATATTTT. Translation gives CASGLGAPGGNTIYF.

This rearrangement joins TRBV4-3 to TRBJ2-2; 11 nucleotides align to TRBD2. Germline CDR1 reads LGHNA; CDR2 reads YSLEER. The CDR3 contains 18 residues. After removal of 3 bases from V and 4 bases from J, the junction contained 10 bases not matched to a gene. The DNA for the CDR3 is TGCGCCAGCAGCCACCCCGTCGGTACTAGCGGGAGCACCGGGGAGCTGTTTTTT. Protein: CASSHPVGTSGSTGELFF.

The chain recombines TRBV5-1 with TRBJ2-1; D may be TRBD1 or TRBD2 (6 bases each). Trimming removed 4 bases at V and 12 bases at J, with 26 bases between. Germline V gives CDR1 SGHRS, CDR2 YFSETQ. The CDR3 contains 16 residues. The CDR3 nucleotides read TGCGCCAGCAGCCCCATCCAGACAGGACCATTGGGGGGGCAGTTCTTC. This encodes CASSPIQTGPLGGQFF. The full variable domain, in which reference TRBV5-1 and TRBJ2-1 provide the parts outside the CDR3, is KAGVTQTPRYLIKTRGQQVTLSCSPISGHRSVSWYQQTPGQGLQFLFEYFSETQRNKGNFPGRFSGRQFSNSRSEMNVSTLELGDSALYLCASSPIQTGPLGGQFFGPGTRLTVL.

Note on this clonotype: A junction boundary mismatches the germline segment, possibly from a read error. The chain is built from TRBV28 and TRBJ2-3; D gene ambiguous. The germline V gene encodes CDR1 MDHEN and CDR2 SYDVKM. There are 15 residues in the CDR3. The CDR3 region has the DNA TGTGCCGGCAGCCACGACTCCGCCGGCTCAGATACGCAGTATTTT. Translation: CAGSHDSAGSDTQYF.

This clonotype was detected only a few times. CDR3: CASSSAWRGSYGYTF. The CDR3 nucleotides read TGTGCCAGCAGCTCCGCCTGGAGGGGCTCCTATGGCTACACCTTC. This rearrangement joins TRBV11-2 to TRBJ1-2; D might be TRBD1 (5 bases). V was clipped by 4 bases and J by 4 bases, with 16 bases between them. The CDR3 runs to 15 residues. CDR1 and CDR2 (germline): SGHAT, FQNNGV.

This clonotype was recorded a few times. The junction does not match germline at one end; this may be a read error. The chain is built from TRBV7-3 and TRBJ2-1; no reliable D call. The CDR3 loop spans 12 amino acids. Germline values: CDR1 SGHTA, CDR2 FQGTGA. As DNA, the CDR3 is TGTGCCGGCAGCTTAAGGCCCAATGAGCAGTTCTTC. Its translation: CAGSLRPNEQFF.

The V and J genes are TRBV29-1 and TRBJ1-1, with unresolved D. CDR3 length: 13 residues. V was pared by 7 bases and J by 0 bases, with 12 bases between. Germline V CDR1 and CDR2: SQVTM, ANQGSEA. The CDR3 loop reads CSAASFMNTEAFF. CDR3 coding DNA: TGCAGCGCAGCGTCCTTTATGAACACTGAAGCTTTCTTT.